This T cell receptor beta chain was retrieved from a study of Ad26.COV2.S vaccination and SARS-CoV-2 variants. Turning to the study itself: The COV1001 Ad26.COV2.S trial arm included the donor. Study-level points and caveats: Substantial post-vaccination breadth of spike-specific CD8+ and CD4+ T cell responses was reported. Placebo recipients trailed vaccine recipients in spike-specific TCR breadth.

Regarding treatment: roughly 18 received Ad26.COV2.S at low or high dose, single or two shots; roughly five received placebo; per-sample allocation not given. Samples came from day 63 after the first vaccine or placebo injection. Only in-frame clones appear in the TCRdb table, and some are missing; sequencing was by immunoSEQ multiplex PCR. The table lists 300,000 to 400,000 clones, more than 75% of them singletons. Concerning this clone: The antigen is undetermined.

With 6 bases removed from V and 6 bases from J, the gap between germline ends came to 17 bases. Germline V lookup: CDR1 MNHEY, CDR2 SVGAGI. CDR3 size: 14 residues. The chain joins TRBV6-5 to TRBJ1-1; unclear D gene. The source of this sequence is a person aged 18-60 years who received the Ad26.COV2.S COVID-19 vaccine or a placebo. This sample comprised peripheral blood, obtained in a trial of Ad26.COV2.S vaccine versus placebo. This chain's CDR3 is CASSPSLNGPEAFF. The CDR3 DNA sequence: TGTGCCAGCAGCCCCAGCCTCAACGGGCCTGAAGCTTTCTTT.